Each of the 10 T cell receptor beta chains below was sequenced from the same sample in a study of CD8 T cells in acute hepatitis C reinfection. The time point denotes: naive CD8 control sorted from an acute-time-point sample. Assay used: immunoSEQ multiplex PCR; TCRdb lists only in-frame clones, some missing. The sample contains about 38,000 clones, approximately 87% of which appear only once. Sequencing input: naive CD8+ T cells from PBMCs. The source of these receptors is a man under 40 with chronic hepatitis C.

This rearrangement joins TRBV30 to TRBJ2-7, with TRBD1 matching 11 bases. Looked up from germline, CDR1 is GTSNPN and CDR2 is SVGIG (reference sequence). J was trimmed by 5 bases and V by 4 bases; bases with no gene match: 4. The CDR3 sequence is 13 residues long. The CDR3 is CAWTRTGGDEQYF. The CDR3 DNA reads TGTGCCTGGACTAGGACAGGGGGCGACGAGCAGTACTTC.

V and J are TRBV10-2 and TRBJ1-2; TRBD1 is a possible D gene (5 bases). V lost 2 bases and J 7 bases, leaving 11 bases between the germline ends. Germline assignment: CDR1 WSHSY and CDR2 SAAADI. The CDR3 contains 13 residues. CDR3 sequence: CASSETKGAGYTF. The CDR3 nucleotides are TGCGCCAGCAGTGAGACGAAAGGGGCTGGCTACACCTTC.

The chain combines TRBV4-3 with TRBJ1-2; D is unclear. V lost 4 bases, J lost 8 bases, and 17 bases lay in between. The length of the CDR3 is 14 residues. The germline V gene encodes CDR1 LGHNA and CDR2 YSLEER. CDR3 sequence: CASSLRSGAGGYTF. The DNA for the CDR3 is TGCGCCAGCAGCCTAAGGTCGGGCGCCGGGGGCTACACCTTC.

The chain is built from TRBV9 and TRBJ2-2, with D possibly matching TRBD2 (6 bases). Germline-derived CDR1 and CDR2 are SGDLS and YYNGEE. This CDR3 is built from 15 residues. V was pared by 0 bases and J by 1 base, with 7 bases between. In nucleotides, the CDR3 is TGTGCCAGCAGCGTAGCAGCGGGGAACACCGGGGAGCTGTTTTTT. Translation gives CASSVAAGNTGELFF.

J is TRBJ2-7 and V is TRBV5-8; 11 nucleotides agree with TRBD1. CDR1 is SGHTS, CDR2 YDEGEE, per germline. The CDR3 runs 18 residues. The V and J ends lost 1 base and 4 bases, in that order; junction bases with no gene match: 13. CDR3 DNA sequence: TGTGCCAGCAGCTTGCCCGGACAGGGGGCTAAATCTGGGTACGAGCAGTACTTC. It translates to CASSLPGQGAKSGYEQYF.

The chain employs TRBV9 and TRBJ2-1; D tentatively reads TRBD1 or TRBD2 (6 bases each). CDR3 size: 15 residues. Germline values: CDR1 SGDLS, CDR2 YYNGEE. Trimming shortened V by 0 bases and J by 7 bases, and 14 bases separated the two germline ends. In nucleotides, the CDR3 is TGTGCCAGCAGCGTAGATGGAGGGGGTGGGAATGAGCAGTTCTTC. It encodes CASSVDGGGGNEQFF.

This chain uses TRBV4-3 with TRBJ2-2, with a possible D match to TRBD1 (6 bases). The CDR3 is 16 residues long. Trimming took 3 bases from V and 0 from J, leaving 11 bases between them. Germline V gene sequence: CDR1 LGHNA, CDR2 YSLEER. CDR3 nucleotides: TGCGCCAGCAGCCAGGACAGAGCCTCGAACACCGGGGAGCTGTTTTTT. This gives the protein CASSQDRASNTGELFF.

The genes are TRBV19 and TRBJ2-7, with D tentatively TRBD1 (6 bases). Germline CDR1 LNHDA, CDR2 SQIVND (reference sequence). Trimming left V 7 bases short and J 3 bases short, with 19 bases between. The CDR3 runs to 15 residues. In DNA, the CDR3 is TGTGCCAGTACGCTGAAGGGGGACGGCTACTACGAGCAGTACTTC. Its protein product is CASTLKGDGYYEQYF.

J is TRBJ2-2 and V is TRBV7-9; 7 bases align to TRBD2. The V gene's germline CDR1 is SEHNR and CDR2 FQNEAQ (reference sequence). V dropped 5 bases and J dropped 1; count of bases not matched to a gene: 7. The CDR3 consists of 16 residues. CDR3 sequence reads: CASSARLARNTGELFF. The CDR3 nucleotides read TGTGCCAGCAGCGCTCGACTAGCCAGGAACACCGGGGAGCTGTTTTTT.

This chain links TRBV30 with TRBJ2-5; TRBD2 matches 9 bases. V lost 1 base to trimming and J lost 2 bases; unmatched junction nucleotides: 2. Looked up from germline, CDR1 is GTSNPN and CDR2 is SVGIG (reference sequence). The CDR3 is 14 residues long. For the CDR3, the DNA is TGTGCCTGGAGTGGACTAGCGGTGCAAGAGACCCAGTACTTC. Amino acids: CAWSGLAVQETQYF. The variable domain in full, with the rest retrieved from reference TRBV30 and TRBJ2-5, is SQTIHQWPATLVQPVGSPLSLECTVEGTSNPNLYWYRQAAGRGLQLLFYSVGIGQISSEVPQNLSASRPQDRQFILSSKKLLLSDSGFYLCAWSGLAVQETQYFGPGTRLLVL.